The 20 T cell receptor beta chains in this list originate from one sample, sequenced in a study of T cell repertoires in cytomegalovirus infection. These TCRs are of unknown antigen specificity. TCRdb re-derived calls from the reads in MiXCR, one entry per CDR3 protein. Of some 700,000 distinct CDR3 sequences listed, about 33% are singletons. The source was cultured PBMCs, collected from culture after CMV antigen stimulation. These receptors all come from a human donor in good health (CMV status not recorded). Some clones in this sample may be carry-over from other donors' samples.

V usage is TRBV7-6 and J usage is TRBJ2-1; tentatively, D is TRBD2 (6 bases). Germline assignment: CDR1 SGHVS and CDR2 FNYEAQ. This CDR3 has 15 amino acids. Trimming stripped 5 bases from V and 4 bases from J, with 15 bases between. The DNA for the CDR3 is TGTGCCAGCAGCCCCCTGGGGGGAGCATACAATGAGCAGTTCTTC. Residues: CASSPLGGAYNEQFF.

The chain recombines TRBV7-9 with TRBJ2-7; D remains unclear. The CDR3 runs 13 residues. V lost 4 bases to trimming and J lost 1 base, with 8 bases between them. The germline V gene encodes CDR1 SEHNR and CDR2 FQNEAQ (reference sequence). As DNA, the CDR3 is TGTGCCAGCAGCTCCCCCCAGTCCTACGAGCAGTACTTC. Its translation is CASSSPQSYEQYF.

This clonotype was counted only a few times. The rearrangement links TRBV19 to TRBJ2-1; 9 bases fit TRBD2. Looked up from germline, CDR1 is LNHDA and CDR2 is SQIVND (reference sequence). J gave up 4 bases and V 4 bases, and 11 bases lay outside the gene matches. There are 17 residues in the CDR3. The CDR3, as DNA: TGTGCCAGTAGTACAACAACCGGGACTAGCAGATACAATGAGCAGTTCTTC. This encodes CASSTTTGTSRYNEQFF.

This clonotype was counted a few times. The chain has TRBV2 and TRBJ1-6, with a weak D call TRBD1 (5 bases). From germline, CDR1 is SNHLY and CDR2 FYNNEI. CDR3 length: 15 residues. Trimming stripped 3 bases from V and 10 bases from J, with 16 bases between. The CDR3 nucleotides are TGTGCCAGCAGTGACGGCAGGGCGAGAAGGTCACCCCTCCACTTT. Translation: CASSDGRARRSPLHF.

CDR3 bases: TGTGCCAGCAGTCCGGGACTTCGCACCGGCTACACCTTC. This encodes CASSPGLRTGYTF. The chain couples TRBV6-2 or TRBV6-3 to TRBJ1-2, with D possibly matching TRBD1 (5 bases). CDR3 size: 13 residues. The V end was cut by 5 bases, the J end by 8 bases, with 15 bases between. Germline-derived CDR1 and CDR2 are MNHEY and SVGEGT.

In this sample, this clonotype turned up a few times. The chain links TRBV12-3 or TRBV12-4 to TRBJ2-3; TRBD1 aligns across 7 bases. The ends lost 5 bases at V and 3 bases at J; junction bases unmatched: 5. This CDR3 has 14 residues. The DNA of the CDR3 is TGTGCCAGCAGTCTAACACAGGGGACAGATACGCAGTATTTT. The encoded protein is CASSLTQGTDTQYF.

Only a few counts were recorded for this clonotype. The V call is TRBV7-2, the J call TRBJ2-5; D unclear. Germline V gives CDR1 SGHTA, CDR2 FQGNSA. CDR3 length: 13 amino acids. Trimming shortened V by 1 base and J by 9 bases, and 12 bases separated the two germline ends. CDR3 DNA: TGTGCCAGCAGCTTAGAAGCGCAACGACCCCAGTACTTC. Its protein product is CASSLEAQRPQYF.

This clonotype was seen ten or more times. The chain employs TRBV7-8 and TRBJ1-1; D ambiguous. Germline V gives CDR1 SGHVS, CDR2 FQNEAQ. The V end lost 5 bases, the J end lost 2 bases, and 12 bases lay between the germline ends. CDR3 length: 14 residues. The CDR3 bases are TGTGCCAGCAGCCCTATGGGAGTAAACACTGAAGCTTTCTTT. It translates to CASSPMGVNTEAFF.

The genes are TRBV20-1 and TRBJ1-1; 8 bases align to TRBD1. Germline V gene lookup returns CDR1 DFQATT and CDR2 SNEGSKA (reference sequence). V dropped 3 bases and J dropped 1; count of bases not matched to a gene: 4. This CDR3 has 14 residues. CDR3 residues: CSARADRGNTEAFF. The CDR3 DNA reads as TGCAGTGCTAGGGCCGACAGGGGGAACACTGAAGCTTTCTTT.

The V and J genes are TRBV12-5 and TRBJ2-7; TRBD1 aligns across 8 bases. CDR1 LGHNT and CDR2 FRNRAP come from the germline V gene. CDR3 size: 14 residues. Trimming at V came to 6 bases and at J to 8 bases, leaving 12 bases not matched to a gene. CDR3: CASGPGQGPVKQYF. The CDR3 DNA reads TGTGCTAGTGGCCCAGGACAGGGCCCCGTTAAGCAGTACTTC.

The V call is TRBV24-1, the J call TRBJ1-4; TRBD1 might be the D (6 bases). The length of the CDR3 is 17 residues. In germline, CDR1 is KGHDR, CDR2 SFDVKD. V shed 3 bases and J shed 0 bases, with 13 bases lying between them. CDR3 nucleotide sequence: TGTGCCACCAGTGATACCGGACAGCTAGCAACTAATGAAAAACTGTTTTTT. Translation gives CATSDTGQLATNEKLFF.

This chain joins TRBV6-6 and TRBJ2-5, with unresolved D. Trimming took off 3 bases at V and 7 bases at J, with 18 bases between the two ends. The CDR3 length is 15 residues. CDR1 is MNHNY and CDR2 is SVGAGI in the germline V gene (reference sequence). DNA for the CDR3: TGTGCCAGCAGTTATTGGACCGGCCCGGAGATGACCCAGTACTTC. The encoded protein is CASSYWTGPEMTQYF.

This clonotype was seen a few times. The rearrangement joins TRBV19 to TRBJ1-5; D is undetermined. Between the trimmed V and J ends, which lost 4 bases and 4 bases, there was a span of 14 bases. The CDR3 has 15 amino acids. Germline lookup yields CDR1 LNHDA and CDR2 SQIVND (reference sequence). The CDR3 loop reads CASSKGKEVNQPQHF. CDR3 DNA sequence: TGTGCCAGTAGTAAAGGAAAAGAGGTTAATCAGCCCCAGCATTTT.

The rearrangement links TRBV29-1 to TRBJ1-4, with D unresolved. V lost 0 bases, J lost 7 bases, and 24 bases lay in between. Germline assignment: CDR1 SQVTM and CDR2 ANQGSEA. The CDR3 runs 18 residues. The CDR3 DNA sequence: TGCAGCGTTGAAGATTTCCGAGGCAGTTCGGTTTTGAGTGAAAAACTGTTTTTT. Translating it yields CSVEDFRGSSVLSEKLFF.

The chain has TRBV6-2 or TRBV6-3 and TRBJ2-7; TRBD2 matches at 14 bases. The CDR3 contains 20 residues. Germline CDR1 is MNHEY and CDR2 is SVGEGT. J lost 3 bases, V lost 4 bases, and 17 bases had no gene match. CDR3 bases: TGTGCCAGCAGTTCCTCCGGACTAGCGGGAGGACCTACAAACCACTACGAGCAGTACTTC. The encoded protein is CASSSSGLAGGPTNHYEQYF.

The CDR3 DNA sequence: TGTGCCAGCAGTTCAACAGAGCAAGAGACCCAGTACTTC. It codes for CASSSTEQETQYF. V and J are TRBV12-3 or TRBV12-4 and TRBJ2-5, with D hard to call. V was trimmed by 4 bases and J by 2 bases, leaving 8 bases between them. The CDR3 runs 13 residues.

This clonotype appeared many times. The chain carries TRBV7-2 and TRBJ2-3; D may be TRBD2 (8 bases). Trimming took off 1 base at V and 4 bases at J, with 18 bases between the two ends. CDR1 and CDR2 (germline): SGHTA, FQGNSA. CDR3 length: 17 residues. CDR3 loop: CASSLDSPGGGADTQYF. As DNA, the CDR3 is TGTGCCAGCAGCTTAGATAGTCCGGGAGGGGGCGCAGATACGCAGTATTTT.

In its sample, this clonotype was seen a few times. This chain connects TRBV7-2 to TRBJ2-7; possible D gene TRBD2, 6 bases. The germline V and J ends were trimmed by 5 bases and 11 bases, with 13 bases remaining between them. Germline loops: CDR1 SGHTA, CDR2 FQGNSA. The CDR3 is 11 residues long. The CDR3 loop is CASSPGGSKYF. CDR3 DNA: TGTGCCAGCAGCCCTGGGGGGTCCAAGTACTTC.

This clonotype has just a few counts. The chain uses TRBV12-3 or TRBV12-4 and TRBJ2-1, with a weak D call TRBD2 (5 bases). Trimming left V 7 bases short and J 9 bases short, with 10 bases between. CDR3 length equals 11 residues. The CDR3 bases are TGTGCCAGCACCTACCGGGGTGAGCAGTTCTTC. It is translated as CASTYRGEQFF.

This chain connects TRBV20-1 to TRBJ1-4; D is uncertain. The germline V gene encodes CDR1 DFQATT and CDR2 SNEGSKA (reference sequence). Trimming left V 6 bases short and J 5 bases short, with 10 bases between. The length of the CDR3 is 12 residues. The CDR3 coding sequence is TGCAGTGCGGCCAGCTCGAATGAAAAACTGTTTTTT. Translated, it gives CSAASSNEKLFF.